The clone carrying this T cell receptor beta chain was counted between two and nine times. Its antigen is not identified. Possible read error: a much larger clone is one base away. CDR1 is MNHNS, CDR2 SASEGT, per germline. The CDR3 length is 14 residues. This sample stems from a study of regulatory T cells in long-lasting Graves disease. Study conclusions and caveats: Patients with persistent disease showed a bias toward TRBV28, TRBJ1-2 and TRBJ2-5.

CDR3 regions were amplified by Arm-PCR using iRepertoire HTBI primers to build TCR beta libraries. MiXCR, applied by TCRdb to the multiplex PCR reads, yields one record per CDR3 protein. The sample yields about 450,000 distinct CDR3 sequences, roughly 15% seen once. Time point specified: newly diagnosed GD, antithyroid drugs for less than 3 months. The TCR library used RNA extracted from PBMCs. These data also formed part of another study, on T cells in Graves' hyperthyroidism and ophthalmopathy. That source reports: A lack of ophthalmopathy progression within 18 months defined stable Graves' hyperthyroidism. Uncontrolled infection, other autoimmune disease, pregnancy or lactation disqualified patients from enrolment.

The sequencing used peripheral blood mononuclear cells (PBMCs), collected at new diagnosis, from a patient treated with antithyroid drugs. This TCR came from a woman between 25 and 40 years old with Graves disease. V gene TRBV6-1 combines with J gene TRBJ2-2; D may be TRBD2 (6 bases). The CDR3 spells CASRVGILIGGLFF. Here the CDR3 DNA reads TGTGCCAGCAGGGTAGGGATTCTGATCGGGGGGCTGTTTTTT.